This T cell receptor beta chain was recovered during a study of cytomegalovirus exposure and HLA in healthy donors. Of note for this clone: One end of the junction is discordant with germline, which a read error may explain.

The PCR was carried out with 60 Vbeta primers and 13 Jbeta primers. Profiled with immunoSEQ multiplex PCR; TCRdb holds only in-frame clones, not every one. Of some 150,000 clones listed, approximately 80% are singletons. The CDR3 is 19 residues long. In germline, CDR1 is MNHEY, CDR2 SMNVEV (reference sequence). V usage is TRBV27 and J usage is TRBJ2-6; 9 bases are a match to TRBD1. The sequencing sample was made of PBMCs. The clonotype was recovered from a man aged 18 to 29 in good health and CMV-seropositive. CDR3 loop: CASSPLGDRAISGANGLTF. Here the CDR3 DNA reads TGTGCCAGCAGTCCCCTCGGGGACAGGGCCATCTCTGGGGCCAACGGCCTGACTTTC. The full variable domain, completed using reference TRBV27 and TRBJ2-6, is EAQVTQNPRYLITVTGKKLTVTCSQNMNHEYMSWYRQDPGLGLRQIYYSMNVEVTDKGDVPEGYKVSRKEKRNFPLILESPSPNQTSLYFCASSPLGDRAISGANGLTFGAGSRLTVL.